Sequencing of this TCR beta chain was carried out in a study of siplizumab effects on memory and regulatory T cells. Study-level points and caveats: No naive or memory phenotype could be assigned to roughly 75-97% of proliferating clones. Siplizumab significantly decreased alloreactive sequences from unstimulated CD4+ memory cells. The apparent diversity of naive T cells exceeded that of memory cells, and naive T cells seemed to make a major contribution to the alloresponse. Sequences below about 10^-5 frequency were poorly captured. As a result, only a minor fraction of alloreactive clones mapped to unstimulated subsets.

The V segment lost 5 bases and the J segment 4 bases; nucleotides outside the gene matches: 8. Germline CDR1 and CDR2: SGHTA and FQGTGA. This CDR3 has 15 residues. The data were produced by immunoSEQ multiplex PCR, yet TCRdb's version contains in-frame clones alone and is incomplete. The sample includes about 120,000 clones, 90% to 95% of them seen just once. Remarks on this clone: Antigen unknown.

Sequenced sample: non-Treg CD4+ T cells sorted from blood. The sequence was collected from a human donor in good health. This chain uses TRBV7-3 with TRBJ2-5; 9 bases match TRBD2. CDR3 sequence reads: CASSPSLAGTETQYF. CDR3 coding DNA: TGTGCCAGCAGCCCCTCTCTAGCGGGGACAGAGACCCAGTACTTC.